Described below is a single T cell receptor (beta chain) sequence and its context. Produced via immunoSEQ multiplex PCR; TCRdb's table is partial and in-frame only. The sample has 110,000 to 150,000 clones; approximately 82% are singletons. This specimen comes from a study of blood T cell repertoires in COVID-19. The CDR3 sequence is 17 residues long. Germline values: CDR1 SGDLS, CDR2 YYNGEE. The V and J ends lost 0 bases and 5 bases respectively, with 20 bases between them. V is TRBV9 and J is TRBJ2-5, with D tentatively TRBD2 (6 bases). This TCR was recovered from a man between 60 and 75 years old with active or convalescent COVID-19. Sequenced input: peripheral blood. Here the CDR3 DNA reads TGTGCCAGCAGCGTAGATCCTGTGACTAGGGAGCGGGAGACCCAGTACTTC. It is translated as CASSVDPVTRERETQYF.